These 21 T cell receptor beta chains originate from one sample sequenced in a study of blood T cells in healthy people across ages (dated by TCRdb to 2013 to 2016). Libraries were built with 5' RACE. Instrument on record: Illumina HiSeq 2500. A second PCR of roughly 7 to 11 cycles was performed with a sample-barcoded 5' primer and a J-beta primer mix. TCRdb's own reprocessing of the public reads used fastp at Q25 and MiXCR and kept productive beta chains. Rows with a matching CDR3 protein are joined into one entry that keeps the most common DNA and genes. Recorded for this sample are about 720,000 distinct CDR3 sequences; 22% of them occurred a single time. The ten biggest clones cover roughly 22% of the sample. Sequenced material: blood. These TCRs come from a man between 65 and 80 years old in good health.

This clonotype occurred a few times. The rearrangement uses TRBV7-2 and TRBJ2-3; 7 bases map to TRBD2. Germline V CDR1 and CDR2: SGHTA, FQGNSA. The CDR3 covers 15 residues. Unmatched junction bases numbered 7, after V lost 5 bases and J lost 2 bases. The CDR3 DNA reads TGTGCCAGCAGCGGGACTATCGGCATCACAGATACGCAGTATTTT. This gives the protein CASSGTIGITDTQYF.

This chain links TRBV7-3 with TRBJ2-1, with 12 bases lining up with TRBD2. V lost 5 bases, J lost 8 bases, and 7 bases stayed unmatched. Germline values: CDR1 SGHTA, CDR2 FQGTGA. This CDR3 spans 15 amino acids. CDR3: CASSPTSGSIYEQFF. The CDR3 DNA reads TGTGCCAGCAGCCCGACTAGCGGGAGTATCTATGAGCAGTTCTTC.

CDR3 region: CASSQTSGGFWDEQYF. In DNA form, the CDR3 reads TGTGCCAGCAGCCAAACAAGCGGGGGGTTTTGGGACGAGCAGTACTTC. The chain joins TRBV3-1 to TRBJ2-7; 9 positions match TRBD2. This CDR3 is 16 amino acids long. V shed 2 bases, J shed 5 bases, and the junction held 10 bases outside the gene matches. Germline assignment: CDR1 LGHDT and CDR2 YNNKEL (reference sequence).

The chain has TRBV9 and TRBJ2-1; TRBD1 or TRBD2 may be the D gene (5 bases each). CDR1 and CDR2 (germline): SGDLS, YYNGEE. The CDR3 runs 15 residues. The ends were cut back, 0 bases at V and 2 bases at J, with 9 bases in the middle. This chain's CDR3 is CASSVGDGTYNEQFF. The DNA of the CDR3 is TGTGCCAGCAGCGTAGGGGACGGGACCTACAATGAGCAGTTCTTC.

The chain is built from TRBV2 and TRBJ1-2; D is ambiguous. This CDR3 has 12 amino acids. V was shortened by 2 bases and J by 8 bases, with 9 bases between the two germline ends. Germline V lookup: CDR1 SNHLY, CDR2 FYNNEI. CDR3 in amino acids: CASSESISGYTF. Here the CDR3 DNA reads TGTGCCAGCAGTGAATCCATCTCCGGCTACACCTTC.

The chain links TRBV5-1 to TRBJ2-5; no definite D call. The assigned J gene may be wrong: the sequence end matches TRBJ2-1 better. From germline, CDR1 is SGHRS and CDR2 YFSETQ. The CDR3 covers 13 residues. CDR3 sequence: CASSWTPNNEQFF. Here the CDR3 DNA reads TGCGCCAGCAGCTGGACCCCGAACAATGAGCAGTTCTTC.

J is TRBJ2-5 and V is TRBV6-5, with a tentative D call TRBD2 (5 bases). The CDR3 is 13 amino acids. V was shortened by 1 base and J by 5 bases, with 8 bases between the two germline ends. Looked up from germline, CDR1 is MNHEY and CDR2 is SVGAGI. CDR3 protein: CASSYLGDETQYF. The CDR3, as DNA: TGTGCCAGCAGTTACTTGGGAGACGAGACCCAGTACTTC.

In this sample, this clonotype turned up a few times. The gene calls are TRBV10-3 and TRBJ2-2; 11 bases agree with TRBD2. Losses at the gene ends were 3 bases for V and 3 bases for J; bases not matched to a gene: 3. The CDR3 is made up of 16 amino acids. Per the germline V gene, CDR1 is ENHRY and CDR2 is SYGVKD. The CDR3 loop is CAISDLAGGHTGELFF. CDR3 DNA sequence: TGTGCCATCAGTGACCTAGCGGGGGGTCACACCGGGGAGCTGTTTTTT.

As to this clonotype: A much larger clone differs by one base, so this may be a read error. The CDR3 loop reads CASTSSGDTQYF. CDR3 nucleotide sequence: TGTGCCAGCACCAGTAGCGGGGATACGCAGTATTTT. The chain is built from TRBV5-5 and TRBJ2-3; 7 bases are a match to TRBD2. The CDR3 is 12 residues long. V gave up 6 bases and J gave up 6 bases; unmatched junction bases: 4. Germline V gives CDR1 SGHKS, CDR2 YYEKEE (reference sequence).

A few counts support this clonotype. The CDR3 reads CASSLGWGAGETQYF. DNA for the CDR3: TGTGCCAGCAGCTTAGGTTGGGGTGCCGGGGAGACCCAGTACTTC. The chain carries TRBV7-2 and TRBJ2-5; no reliable D call. V lost 1 base and J 5 bases, leaving 14 bases between the germline ends. This CDR3 region has 15 residues. Germline CDR1 reads SGHTA; CDR2 reads FQGNSA.

In this sample, this clonotype turned up a few times. A read error may account for a junction end that differs from germline. The V gene is TRBV5-1, the J gene TRBJ1-2; tentative D call: TRBD1 (5 bases). Germline CDR1 SGHRS, CDR2 YFSETQ. CDR3 size: 17 residues. CDR3 in DNA: TGCGCCAGCAGCTTGGTTCCGGGGCCCGATACTAACTATGGCCACACCTTC. Protein product: CASSLVPGPDTNYGHTF.

The table lists this clonotype with a count of one. V is TRBV27 and J is TRBJ2-1, with TRBD1 matching over 7 bases. The V gene's germline CDR1 is MNHEY and CDR2 SMNVEV (reference sequence). The CDR3 consists of 16 residues. After removal of 5 bases from V and 6 bases from J, the junction contained 13 bases not matched to a gene. CDR3 residues: CASSRLQGPSPNEQFF. The CDR3, as DNA: TGTGCCAGCAGTCGTCTACAGGGGCCATCCCCCAATGAGCAGTTCTTC.

This clonotype was observed a handful of times. The rearrangement uses TRBV7-2 and TRBJ2-1; unclear D gene. Germline V lookup: CDR1 SGHTA, CDR2 FQGNSA. Trimming removed 1 base from V and 0 bases from J, with 10 bases in between. CDR3 size: 16 residues. CDR3 nucleotide sequence: TGTGCCAGCAGCTTAGTGGTCCAGAGCTCCTACAATGAGCAGTTCTTC. Translating it yields CASSLVVQSSYNEQFF.

This clonotype appeared a few times. The rearrangement uses TRBV11-2 and TRBJ2-7; 9 nucleotides line up with TRBD2. Per the germline V gene, CDR1 is SGHAT and CDR2 is FQNNGV. V shed 6 bases, J shed 0 bases, and the junction held 3 bases outside the gene matches. This CDR3 has 14 residues. CDR3 protein: CASRGLAHSYEQYF. CDR3 nucleotide sequence: TGTGCCAGCAGGGGACTAGCTCACTCCTACGAGCAGTACTTC. The full variable domain, rest sourced from reference TRBV11-2 and TRBJ2-7, is EAGVAQSPRYKIIEKRQSVAFWCNPISGHATLYWYQQILGQGPKLLIQFQNNGVVDDSQLPKDRFSAERLKGVDSTLKIQPAKLEDSAVYLCASRGLAHSYEQYFGPGTRLTVT.

This chain connects TRBV7-3 to TRBJ2-3; perhaps TRBD1 as D (6 bases). There are 13 residues in the CDR3. Germline CDR1 SGHTA, CDR2 FQGTGA. V lost 8 bases and J lost 2, with 11 bases in between. CDR3 amino acids: CASGRDNTDTQYF. DNA of the CDR3: TGTGCCAGCGGACGGGACAACACAGATACGCAGTATTTT.

This clonotype appeared a few times. The V and J genes are TRBV20-1 and TRBJ2-1; D possibly corresponds to TRBD2 (6 bases). The CDR3 has 14 amino acids. Germline V CDR1 and CDR2: DFQATT, SNEGSKA (reference sequence). With 6 bases removed from V and 6 bases from J, the gap between germline ends came to 18 bases. Written as DNA, the CDR3 is TGCAGTGCCTTTTTAAAACTAGCCCTCAATGAGCAGTTCTTC. Translating it yields CSAFLKLALNEQFF.

The chain joins TRBV12-3 or TRBV12-4 to TRBJ2-2, with 7 bases aligning to TRBD1. The length of the CDR3 is 16 residues. V was clipped by 5 bases and J by 1 base; unmatched bases: 7. The CDR3 nucleotides read TGTGCCAGCAGTCCCGGGACAGCGGTGAACACCGGGGAGCTGTTTTTT. It translates to CASSPGTAVNTGELFF.

As to this clonotype: At one boundary the junction diverges from the germline segment, which might be a read error. The chain combines TRBV28 with TRBJ2-5; 9 bases match TRBD2. The CDR3 is made up of 12 amino acids. Germline V gene data show CDR1 as MDHEN and CDR2 as SYDVKM. CDR3 amino acids: CASSLLTSGLFF. DNA for the CDR3: TGTGCCAGCAGTCTGCTGACTAGCGGATTGTTCTTC.

The chain links TRBV20-1 to TRBJ1-3; no reliable D call. Trimming took off 6 bases at V and 1 base at J, with 16 bases between the two ends. The CDR3 has 15 residues. Germline V gives CDR1 DFQATT, CDR2 SNEGSKA (reference sequence). CDR3 DNA sequence: TGCAGTGCGTATGCCTCCGGGCGTTCTGGAAACACCATATATTTT. Translating gives CSAYASGRSGNTIYF.

The rearrangement links TRBV28 to TRBJ2-7; D possibly corresponds to TRBD1 (5 bases). V was trimmed by 1 base and J by 10 bases, leaving 20 bases between them. This CDR3 is 15 amino acids long. The germline V gene encodes CDR1 MDHEN and CDR2 SYDVKM. Written as DNA, the CDR3 is TGTGCCAGCAGTTTATATAGCAGGGCCAGTAGAGACCAGTACTTC. Its translation is CASSLYSRASRDQYF.

This clonotype was seen only once. This chain links TRBV27 with TRBJ2-5, with D tentatively TRBD2 (5 bases). V lost 3 bases to trimming and J lost 3 bases, with 11 bases between them. The CDR3 runs to 14 residues. Germline V gene lookup returns CDR1 MNHEY and CDR2 SMNVEV (reference sequence). This chain's CDR3 is CASSFERSEETQYF. The CDR3, as DNA: TGTGCCAGCAGTTTTGAGCGGAGCGAAGAGACCCAGTACTTC.